This paragraph reports one TCR beta chain. It has no known antigen specificity. No base-level quality is on record; no much larger clone is a single base apart. This specimen belongs to a study of OX40 agonist ivuxolimab in advanced cancers. Describing the broader study: Ivuxolimab was a fully human IgG2 agonistic monoclonal antibody targeting the costimulatory receptor OX40 (CD134). Intravenous ivuxolimab was administered to patients every 2 weeks at six dose levels: 0.01, 0.1, 0.3, 1.5, 3 and 10 mg/kg. Among the approximately 50 dose-escalation patients, approximately 20 had hepatocellular carcinoma, 15 or so melanoma, 9 renal cell carcinoma and 9 head and neck cancer. A male proportion of 70% to 90% and a mean age of approximately 58 years, ranging from about 23 to 90, were recorded for the dose-escalation cohort. Patients were allowed to have had prior anti-PD-1, anti-PD-L1 or anti-CTLA-4 therapy, and around two fifths of the dose-escalation patients had been treated with checkpoint inhibitors. Partial responses occurred in three dose-escalation patients: two with cutaneous melanoma and one with hepatocellular carcinoma. The purpose of peripheral TCRbeta sequencing was to test whether ivuxolimab changed TCR sequence diversity and led to clonal T-cell expansion. The paper describes the monotherapy dose-escalation part (N = 52 patients) of the phase I trial of ivuxolimab.

Results the study describes overall, beyond this receptor: Low levels of normalized T-cell clonal expansion were also shown by some nonresponding patients. On average, CD8+ T cells showed more expanded clones than CD4+ T cells after ivuxolimab. Antigen specificity was not determined for the clonally expanded peripheral T cells. At doses of 0.1 to 3.0 mg/kg, clonal expansion of both CD4+ and CD8+ T cells in blood was seen between baseline and week 6. In partial responders in the 0.1-3.0 mg/kg groups, normalized peripheral clonal expansion was found to be among the lowest, especially among CD8+ T cells.

Genomic DNA was isolated from the sorted cells so that the TCRbeta CDR3 region could be sequenced. The immunoSEQ Assay was used for sequencing of TCRbeta CDR3 regions. The immuneACCESS repertoire file appears here via TCRdb, limited to in-frame rearrangements. These files lack a portion of the clones; in checked studies, under half of the deficit traces to unresolved V genes, and the cause of the others is not known. The sample table shows about 79,000 clones, and 75% to 95% are seen once. The ten largest clones take up more than 5.5% of the sample. Patients with a history of autoimmune disease or receiving systemic immunosuppression were excluded from the trial. Peripheral blood for TCR sequencing was drawn from every dose cohort at baseline, at cycle 4 day 1 and at cycle 7 day 1. Samples came from an open-label, multicenter, first-in-human phase I dose-escalation trial of ivuxolimab. The trial enrolled adults with locally advanced or metastatic head and neck squamous cell, hepatocellular, melanoma or renal cell carcinoma. CD4+ and CD8+ T cells were sorted separately from peripheral blood before TCR sequencing.

For CDR1 and CDR2, the germline V gene lists MDHEN and SYDVKM. The CDR3 numbers 14 residues from cysteine through phenylalanine. The only DNA kept is the CDR3, 42 bases in frame from the first base. V is shortened by 7 bases, J by 7 bases, and the region joining them spans 17 bases. The sequence links TRBV28 to TRBJ1-5; tentative D gene TRBD1, with 6 bases matching. The clonotype originates from an adult with an advanced solid tumor such as melanoma, head and neck, liver or kidney cancer. The source material was CD4+ or CD8+ T cells sorted from blood, sampled in a trial of the OX40 agonist ivuxolimab. DNA sequence: TGTGCCAGCACCCCTGTGGGGGGCGGACAGCCCCAGCATTTT. This encodes CASTPVGGGQPQHF.